The rows below give T cell receptor beta chains drawn from one sample of a study of graft-versus-host responses after intestinal transplantation. Clones were read by immunoSEQ multiplex PCR, and TCRdb kept only the in-frame ones, dropping some. The sample contains approximately 21,000 clones, over 35% of which appear only once. Specimen: alloreactive CD8+ T cells from a mixed lymphocyte reaction culture, collected before transplantation. These receptor sequences come from a human patient who was an organ donor for intestinal transplantation. Each CDR3 is given without its conserved first and last residue. Fields, in order: J gene, V gene, CDR3 protein.

J gene: TRBJ2-1
V gene: TRBV5-1
CDR3 protein: ASSLFILGIYNEQF

J gene: TRBJ2-7
V gene: TRBV4-2
CDR3 protein: ASSEGPGQSSYEQY

J gene: TRBJ2-1
V gene: TRBV4-2
CDR3 protein: ASSLDNEQF

J gene: TRBJ2-4
V gene: TRBV6-7
CDR3 protein: ASSYRGPRNIQY

J gene: TRBJ1-1
V gene: TRBV30
CDR3 protein: AWSETGDKAF

J gene: TRBJ1-2
V gene: TRBV29-1
CDR3 protein: SVEGGPRHGYT

J gene: TRBJ2-1
V gene: TRBV6-5
CDR3 protein: ASSPLDGSFNEQF

J gene: TRBJ2-1
V gene: TRBV25-1
CDR3 protein: ASIPSSSYNEQF

J gene: TRBJ2-1
V gene: TRBV5-1
CDR3 protein: ASSLVSGSYNEQF

J gene: TRBJ2-7
V gene: TRBV30
CDR3 protein: AWSLGQTYEQY

J gene: TRBJ1-6
V gene: TRBV10-3
CDR3 protein: AISEDDRDSDNSPLH

J gene: TRBJ2-1
V gene: TRBV7-2
CDR3 protein: ASSLTSGRGDEQF

J gene: TRBJ1-1
V gene: TRBV19
CDR3 protein: ASSIEGAYTEAF

J gene: TRBJ1-1
V gene: TRBV30
CDR3 protein: AWSATEITEAF

J gene: TRBJ2-5
V gene: TRBV7-9
CDR3 protein: ASSLGPIQFETQY

J gene: TRBJ1-5
V gene: TRBV19
CDR3 protein: ASSPYRAYQPQH

J gene: TRBJ2-7
V gene: TRBV29-1
CDR3 protein: SAILAGPYEQY

J gene: TRBJ2-7
V gene: TRBV5-4
CDR3 protein: ASSQAGTSRNEQY

J gene: TRBJ1-5
V gene: TRBV5-5
CDR3 protein: ASSLGLVRVSNQPQH

J gene: TRBJ1-2
V gene: TRBV27
CDR3 protein: ASSFIGGSYGYT

J gene: TRBJ2-7
V gene: TRBV23-1
CDR3 protein: ARKRLSGCYEQY

J gene: TRBJ1-2
V gene: TRBV6-6
CDR3 protein: ASSYSGDGFIDGYT

J gene: TRBJ1-2
V gene: TRBV2
CDR3 protein: ASSPLALDGNYGYT

J gene: TRBJ2-7
V gene: TRBV4-1
CDR3 protein: ASSQNSISYEQY

J gene: TRBJ1-2
V gene: TRBV6-5
CDR3 protein: ASSYSSGGEGGYT

J gene: TRBJ1-4
V gene: TRBV28
CDR3 protein: ASSWTATNEKLF

J gene: TRBJ1-1
V gene: TRBV7-9
CDR3 protein: ASSPANTEAF

J gene: TRBJ2-2
V gene: TRBV6-5
CDR3 protein: AGGRTSGELF

J gene: TRBJ2-5
V gene: TRBV2
CDR3 protein: ASSQGLAGEETQY

J gene: TRBJ2-7
V gene: TRBV7-9
CDR3 protein: ASSLVTGEDEQY

J gene: TRBJ2-1
V gene: TRBV30
CDR3 protein: AWSGWSGTNNEQF

J gene: TRBJ1-2
V gene: TRBV9
CDR3 protein: ARRSSGGARYGYT

J gene: TRBJ1-1
V gene: TRBV9
CDR3 protein: ASSVAAGGNTEAF

J gene: TRBJ1-1
V gene: TRBV28
CDR3 protein: ASSPNTPLNTEAF

J gene: TRBJ2-3
V gene: TRBV6-5
CDR3 protein: ASRGQGVTDTQY

J gene: TRBJ2-1
V gene: TRBV1
CDR3 protein: TSSQDRRAPSYNEQF

J gene: TRBJ2-5
V gene: TRBV11-2
CDR3 protein: ASSLVATGEETQY

J gene: TRBJ1-2
V gene: TRBV5-6
CDR3 protein: ASSLWGSDYGYT

J gene: TRBJ2-7
V gene: TRBV7-4
CDR3 protein: ASSFTRDRGLYEQY

J gene: TRBJ2-1
V gene: TRBV5-3
CDR3 protein: ARKSQGRYNEQF

J gene: TRBJ2-5
V gene: TRBV6-5
CDR3 protein: ASSSTLGQQETQY

J gene: TRBJ2-7
V gene: TRBV7-9
CDR3 protein: ASSTRDRVDEQY

J gene: TRBJ2-1
V gene: TRBV4-1
CDR3 protein: ASSQRTSGSFGEQF

J gene: TRBJ1-5
V gene: TRBV27
CDR3 protein: ASPTDRERNQPQH

J gene: .
V gene: TRBV11-2
CDR3 protein: ASSYANYEQY

J gene: TRBJ1-2
V gene: TRBV4-2
CDR3 protein: ASSHRGLGYT

J gene: TRBJ2-3
V gene: TRBV2
CDR3 protein: ASSDTSGYTDTQY

J gene: TRBJ2-2
V gene: TRBV13
CDR3 protein: ASSLQDFSTGELF

J gene: TRBJ1-2
V gene: TRBV7-2
CDR3 protein: ASSPRTYSGYT

J gene: TRBJ1-1
V gene: TRBV19
CDR3 protein: ASRKIGVNTEAF

J gene: TRBJ2-1
V gene: TRBV19
CDR3 protein: ASSIGTSSYNEQF

J gene: TRBJ2-5
V gene: TRBV14
CDR3 protein: ASSQDPRTSGLETQY

J gene: TRBJ2-5
V gene: TRBV13
CDR3 protein: ASSFRNVADPETQY

J gene: TRBJ1-5
V gene: TRBV28
CDR3 protein: ASSSGTELNSNQPQH

J gene: TRBJ1-6
V gene: TRBV6-1
CDR3 protein: ASSEALIRTGIGSPLH

J gene: TRBJ2-1
V gene: TRBV5-4
CDR3 protein: ASSLGLTYNEQF

J gene: TRBJ1-2
V gene: TRBV6-5
CDR3 protein: ASSPALNYGYT

J gene: TRBJ1-2
V gene: TRBV2
CDR3 protein: ASRGLDRV

J gene: TRBJ1-1
V gene: TRBV4-1
CDR3 protein: ASSQETGDGRWAF